This T cell receptor beta chain was observed in a study of beta chain features in type 1 diabetes. The CDR3 consists of 14 residues. V gave up 4 bases and J gave up 0 bases, with 10 bases separating them. In germline, CDR1 is ENHRY, CDR2 SYGVKD. As every portion of the isolated RNA was reverse transcribed, the sequencing read expressed TCRB transcripts. Sequencing used immunoSEQ multiplex PCR; TCRdb keeps in-frame clones, though not all of them. In the table there are about 250,000 clones, about 14% of which are singletons. This receptor was taken from a woman aged 40 to 49 in good health. The genes are TRBV10-3 and TRBJ2-7; perhaps TRBD2 as D (6 bases). The specimen sequenced was naive CD4+ T cells from blood. CDR3 sequence reads: CAISGAGSSYEQYF. In DNA, the CDR3 is TGTGCCATCAGTGGGGCGGGAAGCTCCTACGAGCAGTACTTC.